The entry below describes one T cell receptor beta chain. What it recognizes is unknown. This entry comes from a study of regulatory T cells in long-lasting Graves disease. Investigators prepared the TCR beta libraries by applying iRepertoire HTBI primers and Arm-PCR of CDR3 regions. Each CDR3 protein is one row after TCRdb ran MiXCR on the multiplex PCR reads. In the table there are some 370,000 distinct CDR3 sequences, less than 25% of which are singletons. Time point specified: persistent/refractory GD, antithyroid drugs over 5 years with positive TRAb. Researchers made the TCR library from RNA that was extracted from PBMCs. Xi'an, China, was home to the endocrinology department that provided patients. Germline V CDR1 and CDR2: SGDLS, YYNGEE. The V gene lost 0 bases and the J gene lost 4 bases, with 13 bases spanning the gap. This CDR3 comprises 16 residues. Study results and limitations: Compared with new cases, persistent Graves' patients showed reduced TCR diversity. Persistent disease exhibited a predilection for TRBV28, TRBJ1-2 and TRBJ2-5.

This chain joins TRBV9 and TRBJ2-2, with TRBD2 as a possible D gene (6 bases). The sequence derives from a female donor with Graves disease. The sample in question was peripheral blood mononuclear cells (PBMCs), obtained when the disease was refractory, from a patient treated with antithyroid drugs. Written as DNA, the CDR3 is TGTGCCAGCAGCGTAGCTGGCGGGATCGTCACCGGGGAGCTGTTTTTT. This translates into CASSVAGGIVTGELFF.